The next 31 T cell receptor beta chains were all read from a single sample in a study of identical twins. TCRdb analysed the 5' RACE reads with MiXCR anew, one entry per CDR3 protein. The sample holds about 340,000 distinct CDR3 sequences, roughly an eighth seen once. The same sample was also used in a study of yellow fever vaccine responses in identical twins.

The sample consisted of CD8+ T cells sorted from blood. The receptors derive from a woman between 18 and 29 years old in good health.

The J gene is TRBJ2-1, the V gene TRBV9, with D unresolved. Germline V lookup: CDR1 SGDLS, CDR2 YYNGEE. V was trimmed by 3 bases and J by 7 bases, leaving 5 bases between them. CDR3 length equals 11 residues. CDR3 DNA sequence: TGTGCCAGCAGCGGGTCAAATGAGCAGTTCTTC. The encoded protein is CASSGSNEQFF.

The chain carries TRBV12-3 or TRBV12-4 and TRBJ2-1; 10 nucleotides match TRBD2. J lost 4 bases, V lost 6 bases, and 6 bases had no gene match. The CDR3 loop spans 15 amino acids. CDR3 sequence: CASSPNSGGYNEQFF. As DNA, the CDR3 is TGTGCCAGCAGCCCCAATAGCGGGGGGTACAATGAGCAGTTCTTC.

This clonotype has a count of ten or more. The chain's CDR3 is CASSQVSTGGYEQYV. CDR3 sequence (DNA): TGCGCCAGCAGCCAAGTCTCGACAGGGGGTTACGAGCAGTACGTC. This rearrangement joins TRBV4-1 to TRBJ2-7; TRBD1 matches 9 bases. CDR3 length: 15 residues. With V trimmed by 1 base and J by 4 bases, 5 bases remained unmatched. Germline lookup yields CDR1 MGHRA and CDR2 YSYEKL.

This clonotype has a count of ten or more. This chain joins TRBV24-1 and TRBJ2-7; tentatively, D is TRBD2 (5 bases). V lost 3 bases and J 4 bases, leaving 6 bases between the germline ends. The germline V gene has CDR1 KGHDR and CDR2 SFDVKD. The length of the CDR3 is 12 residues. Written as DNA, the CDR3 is TGTGCCACCAGTGATGGGAGTTACGAGCAGTACTTC. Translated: CATSDGSYEQYF.

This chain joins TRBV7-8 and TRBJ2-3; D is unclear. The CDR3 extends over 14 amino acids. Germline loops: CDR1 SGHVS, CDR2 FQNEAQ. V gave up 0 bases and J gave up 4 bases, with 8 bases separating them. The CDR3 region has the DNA TGTGCCAGCAGCTTAGCGGGCAGCCCAGATACGCAGTATTTT. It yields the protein CASSLAGSPDTQYF. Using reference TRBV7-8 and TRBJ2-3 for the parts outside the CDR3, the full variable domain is GAGVSQSPRYKVAKRGQDVALRCDPISGHVSLFWYQQALGQGPEFLTYFQNEAQLDKSGLPSDRFFAERPEGSVSTLKIQRTQQEDSAVYLCASSLAGSPDTQYFGPGTRLTVL.

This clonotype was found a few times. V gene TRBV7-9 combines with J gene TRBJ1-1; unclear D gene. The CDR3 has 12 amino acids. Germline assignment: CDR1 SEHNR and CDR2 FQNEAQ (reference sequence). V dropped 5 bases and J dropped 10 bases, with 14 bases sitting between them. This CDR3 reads CASSTPTLGAFF. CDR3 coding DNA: TGTGCCAGCAGCACCCCCACCCTGGGAGCTTTCTTT.

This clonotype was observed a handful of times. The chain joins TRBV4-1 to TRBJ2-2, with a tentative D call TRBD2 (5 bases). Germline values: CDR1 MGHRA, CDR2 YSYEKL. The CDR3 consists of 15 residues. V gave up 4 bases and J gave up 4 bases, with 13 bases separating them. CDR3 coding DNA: TGCGCCAGCAGCCCCGTTGCGAGGGTCACCGGGGAGCTGTTTTTT. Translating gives CASSPVARVTGELFF.

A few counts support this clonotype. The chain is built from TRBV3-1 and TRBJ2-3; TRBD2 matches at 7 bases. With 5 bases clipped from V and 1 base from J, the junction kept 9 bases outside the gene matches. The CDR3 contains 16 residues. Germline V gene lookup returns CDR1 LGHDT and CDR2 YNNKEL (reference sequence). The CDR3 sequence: CASSATSSGGTDTQYF. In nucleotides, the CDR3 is TGTGCCAGCAGCGCCACGTCTAGCGGAGGCACAGATACGCAGTATTTT.

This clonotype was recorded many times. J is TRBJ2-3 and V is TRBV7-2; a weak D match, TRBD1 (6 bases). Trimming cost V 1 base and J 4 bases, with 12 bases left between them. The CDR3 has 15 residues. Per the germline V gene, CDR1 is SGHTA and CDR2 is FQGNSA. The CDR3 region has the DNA TGTGCCAGCAGCTTAGGTACAGGGAGCGCAGATACGCAGTATTTT. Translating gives CASSLGTGSADTQYF.

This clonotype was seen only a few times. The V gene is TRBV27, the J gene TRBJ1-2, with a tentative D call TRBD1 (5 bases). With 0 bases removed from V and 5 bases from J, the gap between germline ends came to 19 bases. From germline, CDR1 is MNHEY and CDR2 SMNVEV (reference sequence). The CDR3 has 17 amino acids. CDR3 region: CASSLSFSGRADYGYTF. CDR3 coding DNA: TGTGCCAGCAGTTTATCATTCTCGGGCAGGGCTGATTATGGCTACACCTTC.

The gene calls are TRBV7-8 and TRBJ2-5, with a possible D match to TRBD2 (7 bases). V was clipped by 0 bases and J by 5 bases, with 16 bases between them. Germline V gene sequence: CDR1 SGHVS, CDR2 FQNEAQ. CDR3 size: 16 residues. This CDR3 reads CASSLAAGAPPETQYF. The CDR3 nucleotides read TGTGCCAGCAGCTTAGCGGCGGGGGCCCCGCCGGAGACCCAGTACTTC.

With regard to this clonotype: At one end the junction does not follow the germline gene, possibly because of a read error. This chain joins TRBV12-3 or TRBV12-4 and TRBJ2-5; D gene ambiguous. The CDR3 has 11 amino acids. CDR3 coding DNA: TGTGCCAGCAGTGCCGAAGAAACCCAGTACTTC. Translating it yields CASSAEETQYF.

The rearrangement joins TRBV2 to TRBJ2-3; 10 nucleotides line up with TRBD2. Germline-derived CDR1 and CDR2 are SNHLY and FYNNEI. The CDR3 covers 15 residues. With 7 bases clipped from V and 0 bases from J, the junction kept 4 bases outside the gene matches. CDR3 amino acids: CASTPTSGSTDTQYF. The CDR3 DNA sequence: TGTGCCAGCACTCCGACTAGCGGGAGCACAGATACGCAGTATTTT.

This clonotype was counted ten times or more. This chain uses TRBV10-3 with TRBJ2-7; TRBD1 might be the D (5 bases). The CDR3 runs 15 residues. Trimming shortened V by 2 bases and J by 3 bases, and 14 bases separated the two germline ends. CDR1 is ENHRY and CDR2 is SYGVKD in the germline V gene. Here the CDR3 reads CAISETGSLYYEQYF. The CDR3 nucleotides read TGTGCCATCAGTGAGACAGGAAGTTTATACTACGAGCAGTACTTC.

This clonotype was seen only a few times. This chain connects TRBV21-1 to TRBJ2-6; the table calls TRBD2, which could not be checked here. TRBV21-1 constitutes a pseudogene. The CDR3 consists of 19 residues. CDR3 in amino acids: CASSKAGASGGSGANVLTF. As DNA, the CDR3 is TGTGCCAGCAGCAAAGCCGGTGCTAGCGGGGGCTCTGGGGCCAACGTCCTGACTTTC.

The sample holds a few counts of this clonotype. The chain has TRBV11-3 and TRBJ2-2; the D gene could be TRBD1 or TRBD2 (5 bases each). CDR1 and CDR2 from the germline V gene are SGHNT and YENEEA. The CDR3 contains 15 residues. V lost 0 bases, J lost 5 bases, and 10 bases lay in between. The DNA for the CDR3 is TGTGCCAGCAGCTTAGAGTGGGGGTTAACCGGGGAGCTGTTTTTT. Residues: CASSLEWGLTGELFF.

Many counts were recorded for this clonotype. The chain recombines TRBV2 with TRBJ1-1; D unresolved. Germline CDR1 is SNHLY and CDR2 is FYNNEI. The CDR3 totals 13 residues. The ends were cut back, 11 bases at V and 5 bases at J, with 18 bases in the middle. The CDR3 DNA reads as TGTGCCGGGAACGGCCCGGTGGGGACTGAAGCTTTCTTT. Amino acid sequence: CAGNGPVGTEAFF.

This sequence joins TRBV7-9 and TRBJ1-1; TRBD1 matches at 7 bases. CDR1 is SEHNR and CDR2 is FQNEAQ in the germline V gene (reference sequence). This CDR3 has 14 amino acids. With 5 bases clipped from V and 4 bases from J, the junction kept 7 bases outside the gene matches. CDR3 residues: CASSLWDRATEAFF. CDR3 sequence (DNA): TGTGCCAGCAGCCTGTGGGACAGAGCCACTGAAGCTTTCTTT. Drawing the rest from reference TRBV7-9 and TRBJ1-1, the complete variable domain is DTGVSQNPRHKITKRGQNVTFRCDPISEHNRLYWYRQTLGQGPEFLTYFQNEAQLEKSRLLSDRFSAERPKGSFSTLEIQRTEQGDSAMYLCASSLWDRATEAFFGQGTRLTVV.

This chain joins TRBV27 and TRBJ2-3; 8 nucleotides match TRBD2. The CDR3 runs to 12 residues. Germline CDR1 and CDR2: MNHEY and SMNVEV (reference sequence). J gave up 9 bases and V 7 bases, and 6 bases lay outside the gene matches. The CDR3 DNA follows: TGTGCCAGCAACACGGGGGGGGAGACGCAGTATTTT. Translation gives CASNTGGETQYF.

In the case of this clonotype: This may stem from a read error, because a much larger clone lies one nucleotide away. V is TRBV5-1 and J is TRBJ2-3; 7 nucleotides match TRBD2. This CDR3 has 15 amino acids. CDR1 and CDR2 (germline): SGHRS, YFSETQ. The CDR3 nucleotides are TGCCCCAGCAGCTTGTGGGGGGGACCCACAGATACGCAGTATTTT. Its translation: CPSSLWGGPTDTQYF.

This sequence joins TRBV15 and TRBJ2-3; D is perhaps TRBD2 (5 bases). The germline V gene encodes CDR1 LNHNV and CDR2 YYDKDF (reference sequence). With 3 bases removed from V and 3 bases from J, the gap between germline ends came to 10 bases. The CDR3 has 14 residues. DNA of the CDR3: TGTGCCACCAGCAGGATGGAGGTTACAGATACGCAGTATTTT. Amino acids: CATSRMEVTDTQYF.

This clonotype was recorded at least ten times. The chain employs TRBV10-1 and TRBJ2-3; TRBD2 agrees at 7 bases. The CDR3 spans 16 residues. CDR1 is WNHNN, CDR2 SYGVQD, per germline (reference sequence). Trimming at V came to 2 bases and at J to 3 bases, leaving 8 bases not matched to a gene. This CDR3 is CASSEIAGVGTDTQYF. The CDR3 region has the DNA TGCGCCAGCAGTGAGATCGCGGGAGTGGGTACAGATACGCAGTATTTT.

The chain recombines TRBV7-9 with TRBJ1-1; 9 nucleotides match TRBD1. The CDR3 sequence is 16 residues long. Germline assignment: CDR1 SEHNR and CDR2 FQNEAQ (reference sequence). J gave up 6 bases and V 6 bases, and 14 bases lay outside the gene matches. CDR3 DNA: TGTGCCAGCAGGCATCTCCGGGACAGGGAGATTCCTGAAGCTTTCTTT. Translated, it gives CASRHLRDREIPEAFF.

The CDR3 spells CASSNLDSGVGGETQYF. The CDR3 nucleotides are TGTGCCAGCAGCAATCTGGATTCGGGGGTCGGGGGAGAGACCCAGTACTTC. The chain combines TRBV3-1 with TRBJ2-5; a weak D match, TRBD2 (6 bases). CDR3 length: 17 residues. Trimming pared 5 bases from V and 4 bases from J, leaving 23 bases between. Looked up from germline, CDR1 is LGHDT and CDR2 is YNNKEL (reference sequence).

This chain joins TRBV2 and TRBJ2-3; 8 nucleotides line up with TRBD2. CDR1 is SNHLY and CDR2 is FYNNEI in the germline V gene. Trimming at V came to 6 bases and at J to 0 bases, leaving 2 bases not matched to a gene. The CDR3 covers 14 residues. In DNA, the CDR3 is TGTGCCAGCAGAGTAGCGGGGAGCACAGATACGCAGTATTTT. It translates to CASRVAGSTDTQYF. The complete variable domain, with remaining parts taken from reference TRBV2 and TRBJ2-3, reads EPEVTQTPSHQVTQMGQEVILRCVPISNHLYFYWYRQILGQKVEFLVSFYNNEISEKSEIFDDQFSVERPDGSNFTLKIRSTKLEDSAMYFCASRVAGSTDTQYFGPGTRLTVL.

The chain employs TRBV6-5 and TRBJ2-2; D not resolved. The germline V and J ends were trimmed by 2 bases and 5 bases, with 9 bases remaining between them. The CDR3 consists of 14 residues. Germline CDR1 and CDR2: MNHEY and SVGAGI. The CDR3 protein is CASSYLTRTGELFF. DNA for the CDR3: TGTGCCAGCAGTTACCTGACACGTACCGGGGAGCTGTTTTTT.

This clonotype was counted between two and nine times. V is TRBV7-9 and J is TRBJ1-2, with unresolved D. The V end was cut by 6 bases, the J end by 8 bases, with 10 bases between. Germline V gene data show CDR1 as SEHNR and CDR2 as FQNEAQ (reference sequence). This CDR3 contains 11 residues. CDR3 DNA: TGTGCCAGCAGTAGCTCCGGGGGCTACACCTTC. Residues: CASSSSGGYTF.

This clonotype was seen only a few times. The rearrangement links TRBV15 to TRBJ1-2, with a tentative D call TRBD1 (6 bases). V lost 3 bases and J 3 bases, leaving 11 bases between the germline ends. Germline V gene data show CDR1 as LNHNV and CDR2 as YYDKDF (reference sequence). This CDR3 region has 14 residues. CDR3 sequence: CATSSHRVDYGYTF. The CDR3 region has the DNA TGTGCCACCAGCAGTCACAGGGTAGACTATGGCTACACCTTC.

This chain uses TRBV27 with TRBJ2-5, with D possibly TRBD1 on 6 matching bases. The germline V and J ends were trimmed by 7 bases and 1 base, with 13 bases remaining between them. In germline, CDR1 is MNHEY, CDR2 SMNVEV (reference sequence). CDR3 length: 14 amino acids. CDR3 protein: CASKLEDSQETQYF. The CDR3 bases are TGTGCCAGCAAGTTGGAGGACAGCCAAGAGACCCAGTACTTC.

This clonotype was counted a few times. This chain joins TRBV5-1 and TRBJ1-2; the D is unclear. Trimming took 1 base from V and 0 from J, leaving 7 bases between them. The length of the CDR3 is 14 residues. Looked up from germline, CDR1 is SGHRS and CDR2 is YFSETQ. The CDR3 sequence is CASSLRSANYGYTF. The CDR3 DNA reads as TGCGCCAGCAGCTTGAGGAGTGCTAACTATGGCTACACCTTC.

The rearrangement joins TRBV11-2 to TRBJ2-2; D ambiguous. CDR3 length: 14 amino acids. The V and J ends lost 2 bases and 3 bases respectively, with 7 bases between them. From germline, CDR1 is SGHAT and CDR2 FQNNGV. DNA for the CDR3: TGTGCCAGCAGCTTACGGATCGACACCGGGGAGCTGTTTTTT. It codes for CASSLRIDTGELFF.